Below, 21 T cell receptor beta chains from the same sample are listed, as sequenced in a study of T cell repertoires in cytomegalovirus infection (dated by TCRdb to between 2018 and 2020). The listed sequencing device is Illumina HiSeq 1500. Starting from the raw public reads, TCRdb applied fastp trimming at Q25, assembled clones with MiXCR and retained in-frame beta chains. CDR3 protein sequences are deduplicated, and each keeps its most common genes and DNA. The sample records some 450,000 distinct CDR3 sequences, approximately 31% of which are singletons. Jointly, the top ten make up 12% to 15% of the sample. The specimen was PBMCs. The receptors derive from a human donor in good health (CMV status not recorded). Some clones in this sample may be carry-over from other donors' samples.

The chain is built from TRBV19 and TRBJ1-5; no clear D. The CDR3 has 16 residues. The germline V and J ends were trimmed by 5 bases and 0 bases, with 14 bases remaining between them. The germline gives CDR1 LNHDA, CDR2 SQIVND (reference sequence). This chain's CDR3 is CASSATSHISNQPQHF. CDR3 DNA sequence: TGTGCCAGTAGTGCCACCAGCCACATTAGCAATCAGCCCCAGCATTTT.

This clonotype was detected only once. This sequence joins TRBV3-1 and TRBJ2-7; 7 nucleotides agree with TRBD1. The ends lost 4 bases at V and 0 bases at J; junction bases unmatched: 9. This CDR3 region has 16 residues. CDR1 is LGHDT and CDR2 is YNNKEL in the germline V gene (reference sequence). In DNA, the CDR3 is TGTGCCAGCAGCCGCAGGACAGGCCCCTTCTCCTACGAGCAGTACTTC. Protein product: CASSRRTGPFSYEQYF.

This clonotype was counted at least ten times. The chain has TRBV4-1 and TRBJ1-1, with D possibly matching TRBD1 (6 bases). The CDR3 extends over 14 amino acids. The germline V gene has CDR1 MGHRA and CDR2 YSYEKL. V lost 4 bases and J lost 6, with 15 bases in between. The CDR3 bases are TGCGCCAGCAGCCCTCGAAGGGACAAGGCTGAAGCTTTCTTT. Translating it yields CASSPRRDKAEAFF.

The V and J genes are TRBV4-3 and TRBJ2-7; D is uncertain. V was trimmed by 2 bases and J by 2 bases, leaving 13 bases between them. Germline assignment: CDR1 LGHNA and CDR2 YSLEER. The CDR3 has 15 residues. The CDR3, as DNA: TGCGCCAGCAGCCAATGGTGGGGATCGGCCTACGAGCAGTACTTC. Translation: CASSQWWGSAYEQYF.

For this clonotype: An end of the junction does not agree with germline; a read error may underlie this. The rearrangement uses TRBV5-4 and TRBJ1-1, with no clear D. Germline CDR1 is SGHNT and CDR2 is YYREEE (reference sequence). CDR3 size: 14 residues. CDR3 nucleotides: TGTGCTAGCAAGGTAGAGGGAAGGAACACTGAAGCTTTCTTT. Residues: CASKVEGRNTEAFF. The full variable domain, rest sourced from reference TRBV5-4 and TRBJ1-1, is ETGVTQSPTHLIKTRGQQVTLRCSSQSGHNTVSWYQQALGQGPQFIFQYYREEENGRGNFPPRFSGLQFPNYSSELNVNALELDDSALYLCASKVEGRNTEAFFGQGTRLTVV.

The table lists this clonotype with many counts. J is TRBJ2-7 and V is TRBV7-8; 8 bases align to TRBD1. The junction had 10 bases not matched to a gene; V was cut back by 6 bases and J by 3 bases. The germline V gene has CDR1 SGHVS and CDR2 FQNEAQ. CDR3 length: 15 residues. CDR3 bases: TGTGCCAGCAGACCGAAAGAGGACAGGGACTACGAGCAGTACTTC. This sequence encodes CASRPKEDRDYEQYF.

This clonotype was detected only a few times. This chain links TRBV6-8 with TRBJ2-4; D is undetermined. CDR3 length: 12 residues. The germline CDR1 and CDR2 sequences are MNHGY and SAAAGT. V was shortened by 6 bases and J by 4 bases, with 7 bases between the two germline ends. The CDR3 sequence: CASRNGKNIQYF. The CDR3 DNA sequence: TGTGCCAGCAGGAATGGTAAAAACATTCAGTACTTC.

This clonotype was seen many times. The chain recombines TRBV7-8 with TRBJ1-3; D is possibly TRBD1 (6 bases). Trimming took 4 bases from V and 4 from J, leaving 17 bases between them. The CDR3 is 16 residues long. Germline CDR1 SGHVS, CDR2 FQNEAQ. The CDR3 reads CASSWKQGGLGNTIYF. CDR3 bases: TGTGCCAGCAGCTGGAAACAGGGCGGTTTAGGAAACACCATATATTTT.

This clonotype has ten or more counts. The CDR3: CASSLGSAGGPGDTQYF. Written as DNA, the CDR3 is TGTGCCAGCAGCTTAGGATCCGCGGGGGGGCCCGGAGATACGCAGTATTTT. The chain joins TRBV7-6 to TRBJ2-3, with TRBD2 identical over 9 bases. Germline loops: CDR1 SGHVS, CDR2 FNYEAQ. CDR3 length: 17 amino acids. Trimming cost V 1 base and J 5 bases; bases outside gene matches: 10.

The table lists this clonotype with a few counts. The junction differs from germline at one of its ends, possibly a read error. This chain connects TRBV7-4 to TRBJ2-1, with D perhaps TRBD1 (6 bases). In germline, CDR1 is SGHVT, CDR2 SQSDAQ. The CDR3 has 16 amino acids. CDR3 nucleotide sequence: TGTGCCAGCAGCCCTTCGCAGGGGCCCGCCTACAATGAGCGGTTCTTC. Its translation: CASSPSQGPAYNERFF.

Many counts were recorded for this clonotype. The CDR3: CASSFETDTGELFF. In DNA form, the CDR3 reads TGTGCCAGCAGTTTTGAGACAGACACCGGGGAGCTGTTTTTT. The J gene is TRBJ2-2, the V gene TRBV28; D possibly corresponds to TRBD1 (5 bases). V was pared by 3 bases and J by 3 bases, with 8 bases between. CDR1 MDHEN and CDR2 SYDVKM come from the germline V gene. There are 14 residues in the CDR3.

About this clonotype itself: A much larger clone differs by one base, so this may be a read error. The CDR3 does not end in the conserved phenylalanine or tryptophan, so this is likely a read error. V usage is TRBV20-1 and J usage is TRBJ1-2; D gene uncertain. Between the trimmed V and J ends, which lost 1 base and 1 base, there was a span of 10 bases. CDR3 length equals 14 residues. From germline, CDR1 is DFQATT and CDR2 SNEGSKA (reference sequence). CDR3 protein: CSARVGWDNYGYTV. The DNA for the CDR3 is TGCAGTGCTAGAGTGGGGTGGGATAACTATGGCTACACCGTC.

J is TRBJ2-1 and V is TRBV28; D unresolved. Germline lookup yields CDR1 MDHEN and CDR2 SYDVKM. The CDR3 has 11 amino acids. The V and J ends lost 5 bases and 6 bases respectively, with 5 bases between them. The CDR3 nucleotides are TGTGCCAGCAGTACCCTCAATGAGCAGTTCTTC. Protein product: CASSTLNEQFF.

The chain links TRBV27 to TRBJ2-7; the D gene is possibly TRBD1 (6 bases). Trimming removed 5 bases from V and 0 bases from J, with 14 bases in between. The CDR3 runs to 15 residues. Germline CDR1 is MNHEY and CDR2 is SMNVEV (reference sequence). The CDR3 DNA reads TGTGCCAGCAGTGTTTGTCAGGGGTACTCCTACGAGCAGTACTTC. This sequence encodes CASSVCQGYSYEQYF.

This clonotype was seen a few times. The chain combines TRBV4-1 with TRBJ1-5, with D possibly TRBD1 on 5 matching bases. Germline V CDR1 and CDR2: MGHRA, YSYEKL. The germline V and J ends were trimmed by 8 bases and 0 bases, with 17 bases remaining between them. The CDR3 is 16 amino acids. CDR3 residues: CASQQGGPYSNQPQHF. CDR3 DNA: TGCGCCAGCCAGCAGGGCGGCCCTTATAGCAATCAGCCCCAGCATTTT.

V and J are TRBV20-1 and TRBJ2-7, with TRBD1 matching over 7 bases. Germline V gene sequence: CDR1 DFQATT, CDR2 SNEGSKA (reference sequence). The CDR3 is 13 residues long. Losses at the gene ends were 6 bases for V and 3 bases for J; bases not matched to a gene: 8. The CDR3 DNA reads TGCAGTGCGCCACACAGGGGAGTCTACGAGCAGTACTTC. Its translation: CSAPHRGVYEQYF.

The CDR3 loop reads CASSSVVNYGYTF. DNA for the CDR3: TGTGCCAGCAGCTCGGTTGTCAACTATGGCTACACCTTC. The chain uses TRBV11-2 and TRBJ1-2; D not certain. Trimming shortened V by 4 bases and J by 2 bases, and 8 bases separated the two germline ends. Per germline, CDR1 SGHAT and CDR2 FQNNGV. There are 13 residues in the CDR3.

This clonotype was picked up a small number of times. The V and J genes are TRBV28 and TRBJ1-5, with 7 nucleotides matching TRBD1. Germline V lookup: CDR1 MDHEN, CDR2 SYDVKM. The V and J ends lost 4 bases and 1 base, in that order; junction bases with no gene match: 7. The CDR3 consists of 16 residues. The CDR3 sequence is CASSYPTGTSNQPQHF. The DNA of the CDR3 is TGTGCCAGCAGTTACCCGACAGGGACGAGCAATCAGCCCCAGCATTTT.

V and J are TRBV28 and TRBJ1-1; maybe TRBD1 (5 bases). The CDR3 has 15 residues. CDR1 is MDHEN, CDR2 SYDVKM, per germline. V was clipped by 1 base and J by 0 bases, with 9 bases between them. Here the CDR3 DNA reads TGTGCCAGCAGTTTATTGCAGGGTCTGAACACTGAAGCTTTCTTT. It codes for CASSLLQGLNTEAFF.

This clonotype was observed a single time. V usage is TRBV12-3 or TRBV12-4 and J usage is TRBJ2-1, with 13 nucleotides matching TRBD2. The CDR3 has 14 residues. Losses at the gene ends were 7 bases for V and 9 bases for J; bases not matched to a gene: 6. The CDR3, as DNA: TGTGCCAGCAACGGACTAGCGGGGGTAGGTGAGCAGTTCTTC. This translates into CASNGLAGVGEQFF.

This clonotype showed up many times. Here the CDR3 reads CASSLSGMLSGETQYF. CDR3 coding DNA: TGTGCCAGCAGCTTGTCCGGGATGTTATCCGGAGAGACCCAGTACTTC. This chain connects TRBV11-2 to TRBJ2-5; a weak D match, TRBD2 (5 bases). Germline assignment: CDR1 SGHAT and CDR2 FQNNGV. V gave up 3 bases and J gave up 4 bases, with 18 bases separating them. The CDR3 runs 16 residues. Together with reference TRBV11-2 and TRBJ2-5, the CDR3 gives the full variable domain: EAGVAQSPRYKIIEKRQSVAFWCNPISGHATLYWYQQILGQGPKLLIQFQNNGVVDDSQLPKDRFSAERLKGVDSTLKIQPAKLEDSAVYLCASSLSGMLSGETQYFGPGTRLLVL.